The entry below gives a single TCR beta chain sequence along with its context. The antigen remains unidentified. The data were obtained in a study of prognosis after radiotherapy for stage I lung cancer. General study findings and limits: When patients developed distant metastases, their Shannon entropy after stereotactic body radiation therapy was lower.

The authors amplified TCR beta CDR3 from genomic DNA using two-round multiplex PCR. Gene-specific TRBV and TRBJ primers were used in PCR round one. TCRdb itself ran the multiplex PCR reads through MiXCR, one entry per CDR3 protein. The sample includes some 14,000 distinct CDR3 sequences, about 32% seen only once; the top ten take around 30%. Trimming shortened V by 3 bases and J by 4 bases, and 16 bases separated the two germline ends. Germline lookup yields CDR1 MGHRA and CDR2 YSYEKL. This CDR3 spans 16 amino acids. Specimen: PBMCs, collected before or after stereotactic body radiation therapy (not recorded which). The source is a donor aged 50 or older with non-small cell lung cancer. The rearrangement links TRBV4-1 to TRBJ2-1; perhaps TRBD2 as D (6 bases). CDR3 loop: CASSQLLAVKYNEQFF. CDR3 sequence (DNA): TGCGCCAGCAGCCAGCTCTTAGCGGTAAAATACAATGAGCAGTTCTTC.